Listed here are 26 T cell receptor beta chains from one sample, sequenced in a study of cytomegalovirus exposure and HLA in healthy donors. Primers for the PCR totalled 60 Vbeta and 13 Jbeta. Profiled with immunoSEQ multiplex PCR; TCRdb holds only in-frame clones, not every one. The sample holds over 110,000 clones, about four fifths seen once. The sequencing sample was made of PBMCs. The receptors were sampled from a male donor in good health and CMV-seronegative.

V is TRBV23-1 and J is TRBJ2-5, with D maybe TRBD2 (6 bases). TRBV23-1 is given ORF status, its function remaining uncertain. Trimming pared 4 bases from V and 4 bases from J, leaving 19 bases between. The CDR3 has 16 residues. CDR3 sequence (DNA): TGCGCCAGCAGTCCCCACCCGCCGGGGGAGGTAGAGACCCAGTACTTC. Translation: CASSPHPPGEVETQYF.

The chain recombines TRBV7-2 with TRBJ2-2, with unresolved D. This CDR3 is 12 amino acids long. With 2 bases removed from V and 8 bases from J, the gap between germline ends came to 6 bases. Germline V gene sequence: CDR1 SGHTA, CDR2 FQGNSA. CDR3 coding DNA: TGTGCCAGCAGCTTAAAGAGGGGGGAGCTGTTTTTT. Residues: CASSLKRGELFF. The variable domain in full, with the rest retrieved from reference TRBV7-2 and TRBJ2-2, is GAGVSQSPSNKVTEKGKDVELRCDPISGHTALYWYRQSLGQGLEFLIYFQGNSAPDKSGLPSDRFSAERTGGSVSTLTIQRTQQEDSAVYLCASSLKRGELFFGEGSRLTVL.

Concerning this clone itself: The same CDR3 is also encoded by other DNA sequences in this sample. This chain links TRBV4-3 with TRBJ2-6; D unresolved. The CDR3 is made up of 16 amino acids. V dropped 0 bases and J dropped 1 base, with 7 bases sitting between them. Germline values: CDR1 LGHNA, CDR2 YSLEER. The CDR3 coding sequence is TGCGCCAGCAGCCAAGATGCAGGATCTGGGGCCAACGTCCTGACTTTC. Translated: CASSQDAGSGANVLTF.

Here the CDR3 DNA reads TGTGCCAGCAGCTTAGTACTAGCGGGATGGAATACGCAGTATTTT. This sequence encodes CASSLVLAGWNTQYF. The chain couples TRBV7-2 to TRBJ2-3; 10 bases agree with TRBD2. The V gene's germline CDR1 is SGHTA and CDR2 FQGNSA. Germline trimming cut 1 base from V and 7 bases from J; bases unmatched to any gene: 5. The CDR3 extends over 15 amino acids.

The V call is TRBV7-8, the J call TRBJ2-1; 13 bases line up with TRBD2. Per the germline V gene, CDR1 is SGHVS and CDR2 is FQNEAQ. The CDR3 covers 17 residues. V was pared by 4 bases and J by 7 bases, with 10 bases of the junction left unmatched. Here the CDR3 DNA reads TGTGCCAGCAGCTCACGGACTAGCGGGAGTATCTCAAATGAGCAGTTCTTC. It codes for CASSSRTSGSISNEQFF. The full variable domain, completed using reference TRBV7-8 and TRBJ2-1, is GAGVSQSPRYKVAKRGQDVALRCDPISGHVSLFWYQQALGQGPEFLTYFQNEAQLDKSGLPSDRFFAERPEGSVSTLKIQRTQQEDSAVYLCASSSRTSGSISNEQFFGPGTRLTVL.

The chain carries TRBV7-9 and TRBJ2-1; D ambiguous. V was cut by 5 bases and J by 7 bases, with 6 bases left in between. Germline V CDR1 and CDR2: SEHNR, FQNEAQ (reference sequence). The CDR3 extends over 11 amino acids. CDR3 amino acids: CASSERNEQFF. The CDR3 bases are TGTGCCAGCAGCGAGAGGAATGAGCAGTTCTTC.

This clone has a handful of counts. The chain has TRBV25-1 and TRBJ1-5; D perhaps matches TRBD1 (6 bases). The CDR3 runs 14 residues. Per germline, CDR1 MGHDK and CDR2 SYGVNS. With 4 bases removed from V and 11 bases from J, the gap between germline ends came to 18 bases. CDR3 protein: CASSGGQSVGAQHF. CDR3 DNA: TGTGCCAGCAGTGGAGGACAGTCCGTCGGCGCCCAGCATTTT. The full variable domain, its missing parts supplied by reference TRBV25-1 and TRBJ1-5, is EADIYQTPRYLVIGTGKKITLECSQTMGHDKMYWYQQDPGMELHLIHYSYGVNSTEKGDLSSESTVSRIRTEHFPLTLESARPSHTSQYLCASSGGQSVGAQHFGDGTRLSIL.

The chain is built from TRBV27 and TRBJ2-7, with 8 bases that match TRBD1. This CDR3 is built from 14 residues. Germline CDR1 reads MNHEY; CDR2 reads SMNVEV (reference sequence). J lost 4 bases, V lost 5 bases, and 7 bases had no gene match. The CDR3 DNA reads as TGTGCCAGCAGTGTCAACAGGGGGAGGTACGAGCAGTACTTC. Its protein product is CASSVNRGRYEQYF.

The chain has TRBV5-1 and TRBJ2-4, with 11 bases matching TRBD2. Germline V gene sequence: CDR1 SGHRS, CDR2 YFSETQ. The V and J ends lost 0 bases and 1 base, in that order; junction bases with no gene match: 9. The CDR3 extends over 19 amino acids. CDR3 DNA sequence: TGCGCCAGCAGCTTGGCCGGGACTAGCGGTCTGAAGGCCAAAAACATTCAGTACTTC. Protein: CASSLAGTSGLKAKNIQYF.

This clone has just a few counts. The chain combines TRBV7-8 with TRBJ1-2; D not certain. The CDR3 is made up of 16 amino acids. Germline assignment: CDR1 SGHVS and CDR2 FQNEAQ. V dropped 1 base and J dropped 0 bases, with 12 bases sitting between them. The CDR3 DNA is TGTGCCAGCAGCTTAGTTGCCGGTGGAGCTAACTATGGCTACACCTTC. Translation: CASSLVAGGANYGYTF.

CDR3 residues: CASSLTSGAYEQYF. The CDR3, as DNA: TGTGCCAGCAGCCTAACTAGCGGGGCCTACGAGCAGTACTTC. The chain carries TRBV6-5 and TRBJ2-5; TRBD2 matches at 10 bases. The last part of the DNA fits TRBJ2-7 better; the J call may be wrong. The germline V gene encodes CDR1 MNHEY and CDR2 SVGAGI. This CDR3 has 14 residues.

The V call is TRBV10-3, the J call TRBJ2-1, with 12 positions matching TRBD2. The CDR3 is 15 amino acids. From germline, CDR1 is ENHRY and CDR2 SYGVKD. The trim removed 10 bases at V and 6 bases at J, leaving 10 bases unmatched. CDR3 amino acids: CASGTSGSRGNEQFF. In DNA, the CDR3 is TGTGCCAGCGGGACTAGCGGGTCCCGGGGCAATGAGCAGTTCTTC.

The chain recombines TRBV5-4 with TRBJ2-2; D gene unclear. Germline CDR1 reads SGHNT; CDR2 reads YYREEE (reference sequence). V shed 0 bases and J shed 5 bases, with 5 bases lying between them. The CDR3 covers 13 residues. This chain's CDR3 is CASSLAQTGELFF. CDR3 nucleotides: TGTGCCAGCAGCTTGGCACAGACCGGGGAGCTGTTTTTT.

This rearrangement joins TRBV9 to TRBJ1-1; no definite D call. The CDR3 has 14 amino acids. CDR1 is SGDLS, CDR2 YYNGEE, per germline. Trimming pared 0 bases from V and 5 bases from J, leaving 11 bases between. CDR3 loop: CASSVGRGDTEAFF. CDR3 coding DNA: TGTGCCAGCAGCGTAGGACGCGGGGATACTGAAGCTTTCTTT.

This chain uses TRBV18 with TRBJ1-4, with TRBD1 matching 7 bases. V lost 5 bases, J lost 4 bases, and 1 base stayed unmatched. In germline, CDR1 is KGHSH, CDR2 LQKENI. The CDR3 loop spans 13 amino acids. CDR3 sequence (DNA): TGTGCCAGCTCATGGGACAGTAATGAAAAACTGTTTTTT. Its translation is CASSWDSNEKLFF.

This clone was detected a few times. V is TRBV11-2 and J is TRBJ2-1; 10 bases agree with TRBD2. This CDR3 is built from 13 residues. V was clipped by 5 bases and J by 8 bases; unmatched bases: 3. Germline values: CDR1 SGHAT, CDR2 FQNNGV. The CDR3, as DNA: TGTGCCAGCAGCCCAGGGACTAGCGATGAGCAGTTCTTC. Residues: CASSPGTSDEQFF.

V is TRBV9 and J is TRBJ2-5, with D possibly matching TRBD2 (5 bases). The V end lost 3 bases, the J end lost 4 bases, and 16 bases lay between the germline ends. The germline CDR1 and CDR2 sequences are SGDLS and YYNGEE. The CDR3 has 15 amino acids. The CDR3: CASSANIGDRETQYF. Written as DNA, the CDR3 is TGTGCCAGCAGCGCAAACATCGGGGATCGAGAGACCCAGTACTTC.

The CDR3 bases are TGTGCCACCAGCATCGCGAGGCCGGGACTCCTGTACCAAGAGACCCAGTACTTC. This encodes CATSIARPGLLYQETQYF. This rearrangement joins TRBV15 to TRBJ2-5, with a possible D match to TRBD2 (6 bases). The V gene lost 4 bases and the J gene lost 0 bases, with 21 bases spanning the gap. In germline, CDR1 is LNHNV, CDR2 YYDKDF (reference sequence). The CDR3 has 18 residues.

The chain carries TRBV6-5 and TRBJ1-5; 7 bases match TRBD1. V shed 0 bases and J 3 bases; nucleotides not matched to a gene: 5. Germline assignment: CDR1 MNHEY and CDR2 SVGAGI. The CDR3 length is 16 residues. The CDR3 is CASSYSGTELNQPQHF. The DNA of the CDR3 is TGTGCCAGCAGTTACTCCGGGACAGAGCTCAATCAGCCCCAGCATTTT.

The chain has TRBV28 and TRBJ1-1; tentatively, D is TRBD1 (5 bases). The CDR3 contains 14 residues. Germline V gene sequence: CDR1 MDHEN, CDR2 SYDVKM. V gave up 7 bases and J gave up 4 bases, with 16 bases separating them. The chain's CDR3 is CASIPGLGGTEAFF. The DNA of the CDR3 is TGTGCCAGCATACCCGGGTTGGGGGGCACTGAAGCTTTCTTT.

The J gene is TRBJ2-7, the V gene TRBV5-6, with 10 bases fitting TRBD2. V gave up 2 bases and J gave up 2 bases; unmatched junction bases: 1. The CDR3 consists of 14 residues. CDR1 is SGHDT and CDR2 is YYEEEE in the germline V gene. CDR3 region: CASSFGLAAYEQYF. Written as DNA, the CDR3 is TGTGCCAGCAGCTTTGGACTAGCGGCCTACGAGCAGTACTTC.

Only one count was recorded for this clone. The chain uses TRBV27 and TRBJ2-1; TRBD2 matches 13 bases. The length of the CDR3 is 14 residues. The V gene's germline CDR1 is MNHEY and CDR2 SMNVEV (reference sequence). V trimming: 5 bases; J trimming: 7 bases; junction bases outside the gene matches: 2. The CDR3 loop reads CASSPTSGRNEQFF. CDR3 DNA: TGTGCCAGCAGTCCGACTAGCGGGAGGAATGAGCAGTTCTTC.

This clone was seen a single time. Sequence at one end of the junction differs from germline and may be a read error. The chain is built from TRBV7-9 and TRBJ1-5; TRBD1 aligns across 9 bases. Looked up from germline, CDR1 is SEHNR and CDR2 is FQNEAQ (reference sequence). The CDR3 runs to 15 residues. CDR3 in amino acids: CSSSSTGGSNQPQHF. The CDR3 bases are TGTTCCAGCAGCTCGACAGGGGGTAGCAATCAGCCCCAGCATTTT.

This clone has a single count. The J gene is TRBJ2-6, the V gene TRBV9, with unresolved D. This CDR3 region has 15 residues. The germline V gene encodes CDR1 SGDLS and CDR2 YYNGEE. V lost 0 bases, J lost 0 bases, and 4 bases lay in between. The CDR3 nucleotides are TGTGCCAGCAGCGTAGCGGGCTCTGGGGCCAACGTCCTGACTTTC. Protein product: CASSVAGSGANVLTF.

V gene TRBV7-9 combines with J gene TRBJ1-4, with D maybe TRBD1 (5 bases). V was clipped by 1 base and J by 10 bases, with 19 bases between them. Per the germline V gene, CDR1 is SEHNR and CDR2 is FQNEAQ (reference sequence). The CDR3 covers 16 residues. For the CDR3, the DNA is TGTGCCAGCAGCTTAGGAGGTAGCCAGGGCGGGGGAAAACTGTTTTTT. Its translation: CASSLGGSQGGGKLFF.

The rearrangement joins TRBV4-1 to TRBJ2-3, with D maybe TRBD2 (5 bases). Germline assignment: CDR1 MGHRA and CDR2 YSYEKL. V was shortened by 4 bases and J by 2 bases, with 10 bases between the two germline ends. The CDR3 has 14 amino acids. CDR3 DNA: TGCGCCAGCAGCCTTGGACTCTTCACAGATACGCAGTATTTT. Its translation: CASSLGLFTDTQYF.